Detailed here is one TCR beta chain. Its antigen remains unknown. Amplification used 60 Vbeta primers and 13 Jbeta primers. Produced via immunoSEQ multiplex PCR; TCRdb's table is partial and in-frame only. In the table there are 150,000 to 200,000 clones, approximately 71% of which are singletons. The data were taken from a study of cytomegalovirus exposure and HLA in healthy donors. Study information: Earlier work reported 95 million to 130 million unique TCR beta sequences from 180 million or so T cells.

The study's findings and limits: DRB1 showed the most TCR associations and HLA-C the fewest in a later analysis, as rates varied by HLA locus.

This CDR3 is built from 13 residues. Trimming at V came to 5 bases and at J to 4 bases, leaving 3 bases not matched to a gene. CDR1 and CDR2 (germline): SGHAT, FQNNGV. J is TRBJ2-5 and V is TRBV11-2, with 8 bases lining up with TRBD1. This clonotype was sampled from a male donor in good health and CMV-seronegative. Sequenced sample: PBMCs. The CDR3 nucleotides are TGTGCCAGCAGCCGAGACAGGGGAGAGACCCAGTACTTC. Translating it yields CASSRDRGETQYF.